In its sample, the clone carrying this T cell receptor beta chain was seen a few times. The antigen remains undetermined. Trimming pared 6 bases from V and 1 base from J, leaving 10 bases between. This CDR3 region has 15 residues. CDR1 MNHNS and CDR2 SASEGT come from the germline V gene. This sample was included in a study of T cells in Graves' hyperthyroidism and ophthalmopathy. TCR beta CDR3 sequences were amplified from RNA transcripts. The HTBI primer set drove a first-round RT-PCR of the TCR CDR3. TCRdb fed the multiplex PCR reads into MiXCR, producing one record per CDR3 protein. The data hold around 210,000 distinct CDR3 sequences, with about 15% observed a single time. Those with hyperthyroidism were 18 to 65 years old, newly diagnosed, and ill for under 2 months. Isolation of PBMCs was performed on 9.5 to 10 ml fresh peripheral blood. Regarding the study as a whole: Patients with ophthalmopathy were separated from those with stable hyperthyroidism by a 13 V-J model. Within blood appeared most thyroid clonotypes that had expanded above 0.001.

Material: blood. This receptor was taken from a woman aged 50 to 65 with Graves' hyperthyroidism. The rearrangement uses TRBV6-1 and TRBJ2-6; D ambiguous. CDR3 nucleotide sequence: TGTGCCAGCAGCCAACCGGTATCTGGGGCCAACGTCCTGACTTTC. Its protein is CASSQPVSGANVLTF.